This T cell receptor beta chain was captured in a study of shared clonotypes between healthy human individuals. An assay was performed, and its level was deep. Here immunoSEQ multiplex PCR was the method, and the copy in TCRdb shows in-frame clones only, minus some. The sample consists of millions of clones, approximately 95% of them appearing once. CDR1 SGHTA and CDR2 FQGNSA come from the germline V gene. Trimming took 2 bases from V and 3 from J, leaving 16 bases between them. The CDR3 is 16 amino acids. CD45RO-negative, CCR7-selected cells formed the naive CD8 fraction, which excluded terminally differentiated effector memory CD45RA+ cells.

This sequence originates from a man between 18 and 29 years old in good health. V and J are TRBV7-2 and TRBJ2-5; no definite D call. Sequenced input: naive CD8+ T cells sorted from blood. The CDR3 spells CASSLSHYPTEETQYF. In DNA form, the CDR3 reads TGTGCCAGCAGCTTATCTCACTACCCTACCGAAGAGACCCAGTACTTC.